The 14 T cell receptor beta chains in this list originate from one sample, sequenced in a study of regulatory T cells in long-lasting Graves disease. Indicated time point: newly diagnosed GD, antithyroid drugs for less than 3 months. The TCR library was made from RNA extracted from PBMCs. Construction of the TCR beta libraries employed iRepertoire HTBI primers in conjunction with Arm-PCR of CDR3 regions. TCRdb re-derived calls from the multiplex PCR reads in MiXCR, one entry per CDR3 protein. Of more than 450,000 distinct CDR3 sequences listed, about a sixth are singletons. This sample was shared with a second study, whose subject was T cells in Graves' hyperthyroidism and ophthalmopathy.

Sequencing used peripheral blood mononuclear cells (PBMCs), obtained at new diagnosis, from a patient treated with antithyroid drugs. Receptors were obtained from a man aged 35 to 55 with Graves disease.

The rearrangement joins TRBV12-3 or TRBV12-4 to TRBJ2-3, with D possibly TRBD1 on 5 matching bases. The J call may be faulty, since TRBJ1-5 better matches the DNA end. The CDR3 runs 14 residues. The CDR3 region is CASSSGTREDTQHF. Written as DNA, the CDR3 is TGTGCCAGCAGTTCCGGGACTAGAGAGGATACGCAGCATTTT.

This clonotype came up many times. The rearrangement joins TRBV27 to TRBJ2-7; D may be TRBD1 or TRBD2 (6 bases each). Germline loops: CDR1 MNHEY, CDR2 SMNVEV (reference sequence). The V gene lost 2 bases and the J gene lost 5 bases, with 16 bases spanning the gap. The CDR3 contains 15 residues. This chain's CDR3 is CASSLRGRGGNEQYF. CDR3 bases: TGTGCCAGCAGTTTAAGGGGACGAGGGGGGAACGAGCAGTACTTC.

To note about this clonotype: At one end, the junction sequence differs from germline, possibly due to a read error. This rearrangement joins TRBV2 to TRBJ2-1, with TRBD2 matching 8 bases. Germline V gene data show CDR1 as SNHLY and CDR2 as FYNNEI. There are 14 residues in the CDR3. The CDR3 reads CAGSELGGRWEQFF. The CDR3 nucleotides read TGTGCCGGCAGTGAATTGGGCGGGAGGTGGGAGCAGTTCTTC.

This clonotype appeared many times. The chain combines TRBV6-2 or TRBV6-3 with TRBJ2-7, with D perhaps matching TRBD2 (7 bases). CDR3 size: 13 residues. Trimming cost V 2 bases and J 4 bases, with 9 bases left between them. Germline V lookup: CDR1 MNHEY, CDR2 SVGEGT. The CDR3 protein is CASSYRGAYEQYF. CDR3 in DNA: TGTGCCAGCAGTTACCGGGGGGCTTACGAGCAGTACTTC.

This clonotype was counted at least ten times. The rearrangement links TRBV6-1 to TRBJ2-1; TRBD2 aligns across 10 bases. CDR1 is MNHNS, CDR2 SASEGT, per germline. J was trimmed by 8 bases and V by 5 bases; bases with no gene match: 9. CDR3 length: 15 residues. The CDR3 loop reads CASSPGTSVTYEQFF. In DNA, the CDR3 is TGTGCCAGCAGTCCCGGGACTAGCGTCACTTATGAGCAGTTCTTC.

This CDR3 is CAISEGGSYGYTF. In DNA form, the CDR3 reads TGTGCCATCAGTGAGGGGGGGAGCTATGGCTACACCTTC. This chain connects TRBV10-3 to TRBJ1-2; D perhaps matches TRBD1 (5 bases). Germline assignment: CDR1 ENHRY and CDR2 SYGVKD. V was pared by 2 bases and J by 4 bases, with 8 bases between. This CDR3 is built from 13 residues.

This clonotype was detected only a few times. This chain joins TRBV19 and TRBJ1-1; perhaps TRBD1 as D (5 bases). The germline CDR1 and CDR2 sequences are LNHDA and SQIVND (reference sequence). The CDR3 is made up of 14 amino acids. V was cut by 6 bases and J by 5 bases, with 16 bases left in between. The DNA of the CDR3 is TGTGCCAGTAGGCGCTGGGGGTTGGATACTGAAGCTTTCTTT. It is translated as CASRRWGLDTEAFF.

This clonotype was counted a few times. V usage is TRBV2 and J usage is TRBJ2-3; D might be TRBD1 (6 bases). From germline, CDR1 is SNHLY and CDR2 FYNNEI. The CDR3 has 15 amino acids. The V end was cut by 5 bases, the J end by 1 base, with 13 bases between. In DNA form, the CDR3 reads TGTGCCAGCAGTAGAAACTACAGGGGCACAGATACGCAGTATTTT. This codes for CASSRNYRGTDTQYF.

This clonotype was seen many times. The J gene is TRBJ1-2, the V gene TRBV7-9; TRBD1 aligns across 8 bases. Germline lookup yields CDR1 SEHNR and CDR2 FQNEAQ (reference sequence). Trimming removed 5 bases from V and 8 bases from J; junction bases left unmatched: 4. CDR3 length: 12 residues. Written as DNA, the CDR3 is TGTGCCAGCAGCCGGACAGGGCGAGGCTACACCTTC. It specifies CASSRTGRGYTF.

The table lists this clonotype with many counts. This chain links TRBV12-3 or TRBV12-4 with TRBJ1-3; D remains ambiguous. The CDR3 totals 13 residues. The V gene lost 5 bases and the J gene lost 4 bases, with 9 bases spanning the gap. Here the CDR3 reads CASSHPTGNTIYF. The CDR3 region has the DNA TGTGCCAGCAGTCACCCAACCGGAAACACCATATATTTT.

The sample holds many counts of this clonotype. The genes are TRBV7-2 and TRBJ2-7; D call uncertain. The CDR3 has 13 residues. Germline assignment: CDR1 SGHTA and CDR2 FQGNSA. V was clipped by 5 bases and J by 4 bases, with 12 bases between them. DNA of the CDR3: TGTGCCAGCAGCCCTTGGTTGGGGTACGAGCAGTACTTC. Protein: CASSPWLGYEQYF.

The chain has TRBV27 and TRBJ2-3; the D gene could be TRBD1 or TRBD2 (5 bases each). Trimming shortened V by 6 bases and J by 4 bases, and 17 bases separated the two germline ends. Per germline, CDR1 MNHEY and CDR2 SMNVEV (reference sequence). This CDR3 spans 15 amino acids. The CDR3: CASRVGSGPADTQYF. Here the CDR3 DNA reads TGTGCCAGCAGGGTAGGGTCGGGGCCGGCAGATACGCAGTATTTT.

This clonotype was seen more than once but under ten times. The V gene is TRBV7-2, the J gene TRBJ1-5, with D perhaps matching TRBD1 (5 bases). The CDR3 is 16 residues long. Germline-derived CDR1 and CDR2 are SGHTA and FQGNSA. V lost 1 base, J lost 6 bases, and 16 bases lay in between. CDR3 DNA sequence: TGTGCCAGCAGCTTAGTTTCACAGGTCGCGGGTCAGCCCCAGCATTTT. Translating it yields CASSLVSQVAGQPQHF.

This clonotype was counted only a few times. The V gene is TRBV30, the J gene TRBJ2-1; 10 positions match TRBD2. Trimming took 1 base from V and 5 from J; bases not matched to a gene: 11. The CDR3 covers 17 residues. Germline-derived CDR1 and CDR2 are GTSNPN and SVGIG (reference sequence). The CDR3 nucleotides read TGTGCCTGGAGTGGTTCCAAAAGCGGGAGGGCCCACAATGAGCAGTTCTTC. Protein product: CAWSGSKSGRAHNEQFF.